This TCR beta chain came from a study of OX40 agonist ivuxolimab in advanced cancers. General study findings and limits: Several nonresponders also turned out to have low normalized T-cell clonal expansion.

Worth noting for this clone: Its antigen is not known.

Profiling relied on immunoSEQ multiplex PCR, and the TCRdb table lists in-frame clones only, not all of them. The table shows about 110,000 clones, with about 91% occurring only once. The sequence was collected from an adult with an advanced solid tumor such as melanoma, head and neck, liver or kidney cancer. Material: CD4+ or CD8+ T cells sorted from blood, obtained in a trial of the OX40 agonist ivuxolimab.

As DNA, the CDR3 is TGTGCCAGCAGTTCCCCGAGTAGCACGAGCACAGATACGCAGTATTTT. As protein: CASSSPSSTSTDTQYF. V usage is TRBV27 and J usage is TRBJ2-3, with no clear D. Germline V gene data show CDR1 as MNHEY and CDR2 as SMNVEV (reference sequence). Trimming shortened V by 4 bases and J by 0 bases, and 14 bases separated the two germline ends. The CDR3 spans 16 residues.